The table lists the clone carrying this T cell receptor (beta chain) with a few counts. V gave up 10 bases and J gave up 2 bases; unmatched junction bases: 9. Germline lookup yields CDR1 SGHVS and CDR2 FQNEAQ. The CDR3 is 17 amino acids. The repertoire was sequenced with immunoSEQ multiplex PCR; TCRdb's copy has only in-frame clones and lacks some. This sample yields approximately 350,000 clones, of which around 91% are seen a single time; roughly 3.4% belongs to the top ten. The sample is drawn from a study of blood T cell repertoires in COVID-19. This clonotype originated in a woman under 30 who had recovered from COVID-19. The sample was peripheral blood. This sequence joins TRBV7-8 and TRBJ2-2; the match to TRBD2 covers 14 bases. This CDR3 is CATRLAGGPSNTGELFF. Here the CDR3 DNA reads TGTGCCACCAGACTAGCGGGAGGGCCCTCCAACACCGGGGAGCTGTTTTTT.